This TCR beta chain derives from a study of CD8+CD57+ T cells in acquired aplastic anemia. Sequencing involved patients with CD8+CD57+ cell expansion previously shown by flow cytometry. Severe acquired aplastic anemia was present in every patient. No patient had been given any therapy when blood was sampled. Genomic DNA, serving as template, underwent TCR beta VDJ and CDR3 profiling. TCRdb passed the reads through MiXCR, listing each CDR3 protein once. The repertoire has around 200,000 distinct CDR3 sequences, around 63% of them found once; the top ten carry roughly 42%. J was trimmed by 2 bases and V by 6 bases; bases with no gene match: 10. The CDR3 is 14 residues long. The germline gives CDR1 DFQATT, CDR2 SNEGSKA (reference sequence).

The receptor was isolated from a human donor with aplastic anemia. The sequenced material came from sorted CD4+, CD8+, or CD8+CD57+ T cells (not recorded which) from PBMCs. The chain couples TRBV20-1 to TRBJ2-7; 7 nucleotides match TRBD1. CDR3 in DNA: TGCAGTGCCAAGCCCTCGGGACAGCCCTACGAGCAGTACTTC. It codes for CSAKPSGQPYEQYF.